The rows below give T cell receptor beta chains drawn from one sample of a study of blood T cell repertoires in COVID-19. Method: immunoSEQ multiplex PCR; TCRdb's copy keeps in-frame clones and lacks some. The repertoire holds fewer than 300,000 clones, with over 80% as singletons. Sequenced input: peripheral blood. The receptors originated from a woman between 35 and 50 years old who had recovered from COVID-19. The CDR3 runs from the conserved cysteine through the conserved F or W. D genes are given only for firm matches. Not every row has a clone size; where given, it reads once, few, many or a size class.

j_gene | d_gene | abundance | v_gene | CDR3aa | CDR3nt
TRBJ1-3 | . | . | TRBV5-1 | CASSRGTSGPRYLGNTIYF | TGCGCCAGCAGCCGGGGGACGTCGGGGCCCCGCTACCTTGGAAACACCATATATTTT
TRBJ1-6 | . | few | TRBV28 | CASSQGGGNSPLHF | TGTGCCAGCAGTCAAGGGGGGGGAAATTCACCCCTCCACTTT
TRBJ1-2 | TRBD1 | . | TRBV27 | CASSLTQGADGYTF | TGTGCCAGCAGTTTAACACAGGGGGCTGATGGCTACACCTTC
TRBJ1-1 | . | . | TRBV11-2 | CASSLRRGNTEAFF | TGTGCCAGCAGCTTGCGCAGGGGGAACACTGAAGCTTTCTTT
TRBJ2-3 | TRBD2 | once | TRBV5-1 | CASSSLAGNTDTQYF | TGCGCCAGCAGCTCTTTAGCGGGGAACACAGATACGCAGTATTTT
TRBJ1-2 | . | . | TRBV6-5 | CASTPAGGNYGYTF | TGTGCCAGCACCCCGGCAGGCGGGAACTATGGCTACACCTTC
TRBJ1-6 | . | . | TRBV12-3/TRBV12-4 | CASSWAGPSPLHF | TGTGCCAGCAGTTGGGCGGGCCCTTCACCCCTCCACTTT
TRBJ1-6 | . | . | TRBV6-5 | CASSYGQEGNSPLHF | TGTGCCAGCAGTTACGGGCAGGAGGGTAATTCACCCCTCCACTTT
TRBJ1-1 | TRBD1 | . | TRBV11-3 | CASSLGTGEAFF | TGTGCCAGCAGCTTAGGGACAGGGGAAGCTTTCTTT
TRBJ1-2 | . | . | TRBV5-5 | CASTLPGTSYGYTF | TGTGCCAGCACCCTGCCGGGGACTTCATATGGCTACACCTTC
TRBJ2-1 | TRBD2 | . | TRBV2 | CASGGDPNNEQFF | TGTGCCAGCGGGGGGGACCCAAACAATGAGCAGTTCTTC
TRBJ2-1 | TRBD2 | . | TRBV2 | CASSEERGIEQFF | TGTGCCAGCAGTGAAGAGCGGGGTATTGAGCAGTTCTTC
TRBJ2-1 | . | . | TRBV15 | CATAWGGGDTNEQFF | TGTGCCACGGCCTGGGGAGGGGGGGATACGAATGAGCAGTTCTTC
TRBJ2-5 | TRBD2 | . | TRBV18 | CASSLPSGARETQYF | TGTGCCAGCTCACTCCCTAGCGGCGCCCGAGAGACCCAGTACTTC
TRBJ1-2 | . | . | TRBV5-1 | CASSFQTGYGYTF | TGCGCCAGCAGCTTCCAGACGGGCTATGGCTACACCTTC
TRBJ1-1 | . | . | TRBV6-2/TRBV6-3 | CASSTPRTAFEAFF | TGTGCCAGCAGTACCCCAAGGACAGCCTTTGAAGCTTTCTTT
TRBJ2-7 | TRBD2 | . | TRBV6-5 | CASSTGTSGEYEQYF | TGTGCCAGCAGTACCGGGACTAGCGGTGAATACGAGCAGTACTTC
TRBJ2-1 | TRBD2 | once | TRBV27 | CASSLSGSSGGVGNEQFF | TGTGCCAGCAGTTTATCAGGTAGTAGCGGGGGGGTCGGAAATGAGCAGTTCTTC
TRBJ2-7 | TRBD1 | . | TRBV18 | CASSPSGTGIGNEQYF | TGTGCCAGCTCACCAAGCGGGACAGGGATTGGAAACGAGCAGTACTTC
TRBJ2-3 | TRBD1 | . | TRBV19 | CASSRDRESDTQYF | TGTGCCAGTAGTAGGGACAGGGAATCAGATACGCAGTATTTT
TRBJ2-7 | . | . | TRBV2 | CARLMKSGEQYF | TGTGCCAGGCTCATGAAAAGCGGCGAGCAGTACTTC
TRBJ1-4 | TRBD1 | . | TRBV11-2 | CASSLGRQGGEKLFF | TGTGCCAGCAGCTTAGGGAGACAGGGGGGTGAAAAACTGTTTTTT
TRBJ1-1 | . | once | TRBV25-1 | CASSSSRGRVSTEAFF | TGTGCCAGCAGTTCCTCCCGGGGGAGGGTCAGCACTGAAGCTTTCTTT
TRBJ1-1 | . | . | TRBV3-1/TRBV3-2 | CASSLRGFPEAFF | TGTGCCAGCAGCCTACGGGGGTTTCCTGAAGCTTTCTTT
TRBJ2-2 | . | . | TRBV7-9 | CASSLRRATGELFF | TGTGCCAGCAGCTTACGGCGGGCTACCGGGGAGCTGTTTTTT
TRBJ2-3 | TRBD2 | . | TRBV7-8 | CASSLRSGGRTDTQYF | TGTGCCAGCAGCTTAAGAAGCGGGGGCCGCACAGATACGCAGTATTTT
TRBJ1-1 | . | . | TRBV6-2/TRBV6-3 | CASSPRVSEAFF | TGTGCCAGCAGTCCGAGGGTATCTGAAGCTTTCTTT
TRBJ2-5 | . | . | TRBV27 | CASRLSGPETQYF | TGTGCCAGCAGACTTAGCGGACCAGAGACCCAGTACTTC
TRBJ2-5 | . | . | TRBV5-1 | CASKGDLETQYF | TGCGCCAGCAAGGGGGACCTAGAGACCCAGTACTTC
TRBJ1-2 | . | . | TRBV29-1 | CSVDRGNYGYTF | TGCAGCGTTGACAGGGGTAACTATGGCTACACCTTC
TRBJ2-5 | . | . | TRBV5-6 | CASSWGVWETQYF | TGTGCCAGCAGCTGGGGGGTTTGGGAGACCCAGTACTTC
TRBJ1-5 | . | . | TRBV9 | CASSGPAGALKEPQHF | TGTGCCAGCAGCGGCCCGGCGGGGGCCCTAAAGGAACCCCAGCATTTT
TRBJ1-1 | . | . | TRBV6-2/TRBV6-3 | CASSPWRGGTEAFF | TGTGCCAGCAGTCCCTGGAGGGGAGGCACTGAAGCTTTCTTT
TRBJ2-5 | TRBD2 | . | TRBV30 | CAWSSGGAVETQYF | TGTGCCTGGAGTAGCGGGGGGGCCGTAGAGACCCAGTACTTC
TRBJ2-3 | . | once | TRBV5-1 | CASSSPGLLSTDTQYF | TGCGCCAGCAGCTCTCCGGGACTCCTTAGCACAGATACGCAGTATTTT
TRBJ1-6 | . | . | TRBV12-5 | CASGLPSARRILF | TGTGCTAGTGGTTTGCCCTCGGCCAGGCGAATCCTCTTT
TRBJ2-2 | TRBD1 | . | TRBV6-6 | CASSFGFTGGPGELFF | TGTGCCAGCAGTTTCGGGTTCACAGGGGGCCCCGGGGAGCTGTTTTTT
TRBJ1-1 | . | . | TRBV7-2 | CASSLAQPVPNTEAFF | TGTGCCAGCAGCTTAGCCCAACCGGTCCCGAACACTGAAGCTTTCTTT
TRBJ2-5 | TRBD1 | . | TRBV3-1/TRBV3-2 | CASSPSDRAETQYF | TGTGCCAGCAGCCCTTCGGACAGGGCCGAGACCCAGTACTTC
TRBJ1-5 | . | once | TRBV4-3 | CASSRQRNQPQHF | TGCGCCAGCAGCCGACAGCGCAATCAGCCCCAGCATTTT
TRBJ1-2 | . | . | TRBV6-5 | CASSKMGDYGYTF | TGTGCCAGCAGCAAGATGGGCGACTATGGCTACACCTTC
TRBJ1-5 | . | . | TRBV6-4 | CASTPGGGSNQPQHF | TGTGCCAGCACCCCGGGGGGGGGTAGCAATCAGCCCCAGCATTTT
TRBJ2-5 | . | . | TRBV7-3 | CASSPGSGQETQYF | TGTGCCAGCAGCCCCGGATCGGGCCAAGAGACCCAGTACTTC
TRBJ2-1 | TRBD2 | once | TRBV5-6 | CASSLGGGDLEQFF | TGTGCCAGCAGCTTGGGCGGGGGAGACCTTGAGCAGTTCTTC
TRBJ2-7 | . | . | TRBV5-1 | CASSLRSGSYEQYF | TGCGCCAGCAGCTTGAGATCGGGATCCTACGAGCAGTACTTC
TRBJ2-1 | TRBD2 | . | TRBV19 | CASSYRGGPYNEQFF | TGTGCCAGTAGTTACCGCGGGGGGCCTTACAATGAGCAGTTCTTC
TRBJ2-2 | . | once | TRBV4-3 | CASSQEGYRDTGELFF | TGCGCCAGCAGCCAAGAAGGGTACAGGGACACCGGGGAGCTGTTTTTT
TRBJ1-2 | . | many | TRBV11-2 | CASSPILGLGYGYTF | TGTGCCAGCAGCCCGATTTTGGGGCTTGGCTATGGCTACACCTTC
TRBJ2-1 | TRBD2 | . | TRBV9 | CASSGTSGVWNEQFF | TGTGCCAGCAGTGGGACTAGCGGGGTTTGGAATGAGCAGTTCTTC
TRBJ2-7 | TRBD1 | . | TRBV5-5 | CASSAIPDRGSSYEQYF | TGTGCCAGCAGCGCAATTCCGGACAGGGGGAGCTCCTACGAGCAGTACTTC
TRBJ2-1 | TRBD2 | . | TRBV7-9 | CASSLVLAGDDEQFF | TGTGCCAGCAGCTTAGTCCTAGCGGGGGATGATGAGCAGTTCTTC
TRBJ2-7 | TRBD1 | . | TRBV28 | CASSLSGTGFDEQYF | TGTGCCAGCAGTTTATCTGGGACAGGGTTCGACGAGCAGTACTTC